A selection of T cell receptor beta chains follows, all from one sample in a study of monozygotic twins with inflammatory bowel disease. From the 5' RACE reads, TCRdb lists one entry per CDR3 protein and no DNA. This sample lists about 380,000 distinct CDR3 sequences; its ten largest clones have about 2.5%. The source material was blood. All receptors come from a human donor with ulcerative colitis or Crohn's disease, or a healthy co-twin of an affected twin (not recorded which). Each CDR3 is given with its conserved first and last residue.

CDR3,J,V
CASSQVGALGYGTDTQYF,TRBJ2-3,TRBV4-2
CASSSRDYYNEQFF,TRBJ2-1,TRBV5-4
CASSQDRWTTTYEQYF,TRBJ2-7,TRBV4-3
CASSLLPYYDQLIDSGNTIYF,TRBJ1-3,TRBV7-2
CASSLVHRGQTQYF,TRBJ2-5,TRBV5-6
CASSLQGDETQYF,TRBJ2-5,TRBV5-1
CASSFLRDGDITYEQYF,TRBJ2-7,TRBV5-1
CASPLGATGWNRYGYTF,TRBJ1-2,TRBV30
CASSDLLRIETQYF,TRBJ2-5,TRBV7-9
CASSYTSWGAGDTQYF,TRBJ2-3,TRBV6-5
CASSGTWGSTYNEQFF,TRBJ2-1,TRBV12-3/TRBV12-4
CSASRTSGGRPYNEQFF,TRBJ2-1,TRBV20-1
CASSPLLGASGGADTQYF,TRBJ2-3,TRBV9
CSAARTGGISYGYTF,TRBJ1-2,TRBV20-1
CASSVVGRAGELFF,TRBJ2-2,TRBV9
CASSEEEYQPQHF,TRBJ1-5,TRBV10-2
CAISEQGASTYEQYF,TRBJ2-7,TRBV10-3
CASSSLRTGVWFGYTF,TRBJ1-2,TRBV5-6
CASSHSAREQYF,TRBJ2-7,TRBV7-2
CASSVTKGGNQPQHF,TRBJ1-5,TRBV21-1
CASSKVRRGQDLETQYF,TRBJ2-5,TRBV21-1
CASTLNTGELFF,TRBJ2-2,TRBV5-1
CASSANVYEQYF,TRBJ2-7,TRBV27
CATSDSSRVPETQYF,TRBJ2-5,TRBV24-1
CASSVGQPNTGELFF,TRBJ2-2,TRBV9
CATSLRMNTEAFF,TRBJ1-1,TRBV7-3
CASSNRDSYNEQFF,TRBJ2-1,TRBV5-1
CSASQGSVNTEAFF,TRBJ1-1,TRBV20-1
CASSPQAGGFHEQFF,TRBJ2-1,TRBV5-1
CASSYSRAGETEAFF,TRBJ1-1,TRBV6-5